Presented here are 13 T cell receptor beta chains from one specimen sequenced in a study of Graves' ophthalmopathy and Graves' hyperthyroidism. The sequenced template was RNA, covering the TCR beta CDR3 region. HTBI-primed RT-PCR formed the first round, and a multiplex PCR formed the second. TCRdb called the multiplex PCR reads again in MiXCR, with one record for every CDR3 protein. The sample yields hundreds of thousands of distinct CDR3 sequences, 22% seen once. The sample consisted of peripheral blood. The receptors here all came from a woman aged 18-29 years with stable Graves' hyperthyroidism. Some clones in this sample may be carry-over from other donors' samples.

This clonotype was seen repeatedly, ten times or more. The J gene is TRBJ1-1, the V gene TRBV6-2 or TRBV6-3; the D is unclear. Looked up from germline, CDR1 is MNHEY and CDR2 is SVGEGT. Trimming cost V 2 bases and J 1 base, with 8 bases left between them. The CDR3 is 14 amino acids. The CDR3 protein is CASSYPLGNTEAFF. CDR3 coding DNA: TGTGCCAGCAGTTACCCCCTGGGGAACACTGAAGCTTTCTTT.

The chain carries TRBV5-1 and TRBJ2-2; D may match TRBD1 or TRBD2 (5 bases each). The ends were cut back, 4 bases at V and 7 bases at J, with 17 bases in the middle. The CDR3 covers 15 residues. In germline, CDR1 is SGHRS, CDR2 YFSETQ. The CDR3: CASSVRDAGIGELFF. In DNA, the CDR3 is TGCGCCAGCAGCGTACGGGATGCAGGGATCGGGGAGCTGTTTTTT.

This clonotype has ten or more counts. This chain links TRBV27 with TRBJ1-5, with 9 bases matching TRBD1. This CDR3 contains 16 residues. The germline CDR1 and CDR2 sequences are MNHEY and SMNVEV (reference sequence). The junction had 8 bases not matched to a gene; V was cut back by 5 bases and J by 3 bases. CDR3 in DNA: TGTGCCAGCAGTCCAACTACAGGGGGCTACAATCAGCCCCAGCATTTT. This translates into CASSPTTGGYNQPQHF.

The table lists this clonotype with many counts. A junction boundary mismatches the germline segment, possibly from a read error. V is TRBV7-3 and J is TRBJ1-1, with 8 bases fitting TRBD1. Germline V gives CDR1 SGHTA, CDR2 FQGTGA. The CDR3 contains 16 residues. For the CDR3, the DNA is TGTGCCAGCACCTTACGGGCCGACAGGGGAGTATCTAGGGCTTTCTTT. It specifies CASTLRADRGVSRAFF.

This clonotype has at least ten counts. The chain is built from TRBV19 and TRBJ1-5, with D possibly matching TRBD1 (6 bases). The CDR3 totals 14 residues. V was cut by 7 bases and J by 3 bases, with 13 bases left in between. Looked up from germline, CDR1 is LNHDA and CDR2 is SQIVND (reference sequence). The CDR3 nucleotides are TGTGCCAGTAAGGGGGAGGACTTCAATCAGCCCCAGCATTTT. The encoded protein is CASKGEDFNQPQHF.

Many counts were recorded for this clonotype. The chain employs TRBV20-1 and TRBJ2-7; maybe TRBD1 (5 bases). CDR3 size: 14 residues. Looked up from germline, CDR1 is DFQATT and CDR2 is SNEGSKA (reference sequence). Deletions cut 0 bases from V and 7 bases from J, with 16 bases between. In DNA form, the CDR3 reads TGCAGTGCTAGAGAGGACCAAGGGGCCCAGGAGCAGTACTTC. It encodes CSAREDQGAQEQYF.

This clonotype was observed many times. J is TRBJ2-7 and V is TRBV5-6; 7 bases map to TRBD2. The germline V gene encodes CDR1 SGHDT and CDR2 YYEEEE. CDR3 length: 14 amino acids. V was pared by 6 bases and J by 4 bases, with 10 bases of the junction left unmatched. CDR3 DNA sequence: TGTGCCAGCATCTCGAGCGGGGCGGGGTACGAGCAGTACTTC. Translation gives CASISSGAGYEQYF.

The chain joins TRBV27 to TRBJ2-3; D tentatively fits TRBD1 or TRBD2 (6 bases each). This CDR3 has 15 amino acids. Germline CDR1 MNHEY, CDR2 SMNVEV (reference sequence). Trimming shortened V by 3 bases and J by 3 bases, and 13 bases separated the two germline ends. The CDR3 nucleotides read TGTGCCAGCAGTTTGACTAGGGGGGTGACAGATACGCAGTATTTT. Its translation: CASSLTRGVTDTQYF.

This clonotype was found many times. The chain is built from TRBV5-1 and TRBJ2-2; D could derive from TRBD1 or TRBD2 (6 bases each). The germline CDR1 and CDR2 sequences are SGHRS and YFSETQ. The CDR3 extends over 17 amino acids. The V end was cut by 0 bases, the J end by 3 bases, with 15 bases between. The CDR3 loop is CASSLVRAGGHTGELFF. The CDR3 coding sequence is TGCGCCAGCAGCTTGGTCCGCGCCGGGGGCCACACCGGGGAGCTGTTTTTT.

At least ten counts were recorded for this clonotype. V gene TRBV6-1 combines with J gene TRBJ2-7; D remains ambiguous. Trimming shortened V by 6 bases and J by 0 bases, and 12 bases separated the two germline ends. Germline CDR1 MNHNS, CDR2 SASEGT. This CDR3 is 14 amino acids long. CDR3 sequence reads: CASRTRFSSYEQYF. CDR3 DNA: TGTGCCAGCAGAACCCGGTTCAGCTCCTACGAGCAGTACTTC.

This clonotype was counted at least ten times. The chain's CDR3 is CASSPPFQPQHF. CDR3 bases: TGTGCCAGCAGCCCACCCTTCCAGCCCCAGCATTTT. V and J are TRBV12-3 or TRBV12-4 and TRBJ1-5, with D unresolved. V was cut by 6 bases and J by 7 bases, with 10 bases left in between. The CDR3 consists of 12 residues.

V is TRBV30 and J is TRBJ1-3; the D is unclear. Deletions cut 5 bases from V and 0 bases from J, with 17 bases between. The CDR3 has 16 amino acids. The germline V gene encodes CDR1 GTSNPN and CDR2 SVGIG (reference sequence). This chain's CDR3 is CAWDRKQLSSGNTIYF. DNA for the CDR3: TGTGCCTGGGATCGTAAACAGCTTAGCTCTGGAAACACCATATATTTT.

The rearrangement joins TRBV6-1 to TRBJ2-1; possibly TRBD2 for D (6 bases). Germline lookup yields CDR1 MNHNS and CDR2 SASEGT. With 7 bases removed from V and 8 bases from J, the gap between germline ends came to 18 bases. The CDR3 is 14 amino acids. The CDR3 DNA follows: TGTGCCAGCACCCCTCACGGCGGGGTCGATGAGCAGTTCTTC. Translation gives CASTPHGGVDEQFF.